Shown below are 21 T cell receptor beta chains from a single sample sequenced in a study of monozygotic twins with inflammatory bowel disease. After re-calling the 5' RACE reads, TCRdb lists one entry per CDR3 protein, DNA absent. Its table lists approximately 380,000 distinct CDR3 sequences. Input material: blood. These receptors were taken from a human donor with ulcerative colitis or Crohn's disease, or a healthy co-twin of an affected twin (not recorded which).

The V call is TRBV28, the J call TRBJ2-7; the D gene TCRdb calls, TRBD1, cannot be checked with no DNA. CDR3 length: 13 amino acids. Germline V CDR1 and CDR2: MDHEN, SYDVKM. The CDR3 sequence is CASFEQGPRRQYF.

V gene TRBV4-2 combines with J gene TRBJ1-4; checking the TCRdb D call of TRBD1 is not possible without DNA. Germline assignment: CDR1 LGHNA and CDR2 YNFKEQ. The CDR3 contains 17 residues. CDR3 protein: CASSPRTPDRQDEKLFF.

The CDR3 loop reads CSASTNRGLFGDQPQHF. This chain joins TRBV20-1 and TRBJ1-5; with no DNA, the TCRdb D assignment of TRBD1 cannot be verified. The CDR3 runs 17 residues. Looked up from germline, CDR1 is DFQATT and CDR2 is SNEGSKA (reference sequence).

This chain connects TRBV28 to TRBJ2-2; TCRdb indicates TRBD1, and absent DNA this call remains unverified. From germline, CDR1 is MDHEN and CDR2 SYDVKM. CDR3 size: 13 residues. The CDR3 is CASKTGGTGELFF.

V and J are TRBV20-1 and TRBJ1-5. Germline loops: CDR1 DFQATT, CDR2 SNEGSKA (reference sequence). The CDR3 runs to 12 residues. CDR3 loop: CSALKRHQPQHF.

V gene TRBV4-3 combines with J gene TRBJ1-4; there is no DNA to check the TCRdb D call of TRBD1. CDR1 LGHNA and CDR2 YSLEER come from the germline V gene. There are 17 residues in the CDR3. CDR3 loop: CASSPMGRELFNEKLFF.

This sequence joins TRBV20-1 and TRBJ2-3; TCRdb reports TRBD1, a call that lacks DNA to check it against. CDR3 length equals 17 residues. The germline V gene encodes CDR1 DFQATT and CDR2 SNEGSKA (reference sequence). The CDR3 reads CSARDNLRGRNTDTQYF.

The gene calls are TRBV6-2 or TRBV6-3 and TRBJ2-7; TCRdb's D call of TRBD2 is untestable without DNA. Per the germline V gene, CDR1 is MNHEY and CDR2 is SVGEGT. This CDR3 is built from 16 residues. The CDR3 protein is CASSYRRPEGAYEQYF.

The chain combines TRBV7-9 with TRBJ1-1; TCRdb proposes TRBD1, but this gene call is untestable without DNA. This CDR3 has 17 residues. The germline V gene has CDR1 SEHNR and CDR2 FQNEAQ (reference sequence). CDR3 in amino acids: CASSLILVRGKNTEAFF.

V usage is TRBV4-1 and J usage is TRBJ1-1; checking the TCRdb D call of TRBD1 is not possible without DNA. CDR1 is MGHRA, CDR2 YSYEKL, per germline. CDR3 length equals 18 residues. This CDR3 reads CASRLIQGLRGMNTEAFF.

CDR3 amino acids: CASSLFTPPDTQYF. The chain couples TRBV27 to TRBJ2-3; TCRdb lists TRBD1, though no DNA is available to test this call. The CDR3 runs 14 residues. Looked up from germline, CDR1 is MNHEY and CDR2 is SMNVEV (reference sequence).

This rearrangement joins TRBV4-1 to TRBJ2-6; no DNA is available, so the TRBD1 call from TCRdb remains unchecked. Germline assignment: CDR1 MGHRA and CDR2 YSYEKL. This CDR3 is 21 amino acids long. This chain's CDR3 is CASSQRVFGGTVASGANVLTF.

The V and J genes are TRBV18 and TRBJ1-4; TCRdb outputs TRBD1, but without DNA this stays unchecked. This CDR3 contains 16 residues. The germline CDR1 and CDR2 sequences are KGHSH and LQKENI. This CDR3 is CASSPTGYTTNEKLFF.

The genes are TRBV6-6 and TRBJ1-1; TCRdb picks TRBD1, but there is no DNA to check that call. Germline CDR1 is MNHNY and CDR2 is SVGAGI (reference sequence). CDR3 size: 14 residues. The CDR3 sequence is CASSYPRQDEKAFF.

This chain joins TRBV5-5 and TRBJ1-5. CDR3 length: 13 amino acids. Looked up from germline, CDR1 is SGHKS and CDR2 is YYEKEE (reference sequence). The CDR3: CASSVEGNQPQHF.

V gene TRBV4-1 combines with J gene TRBJ2-1. The CDR3 runs to 17 residues. Germline loops: CDR1 MGHRA, CDR2 YSYEKL. The CDR3 sequence: CASSQDDLRTINNEQFF.

The chain has TRBV29-1 and TRBJ2-7. Germline assignment: CDR1 SQVTM and CDR2 ANQGSEA. This CDR3 has 13 residues. This chain's CDR3 is CSVEGSGKYEQYF.

The rearrangement joins TRBV20-1 to TRBJ1-1; as DNA is missing, the TRBD1 call by TCRdb cannot be tested. Germline V gene lookup returns CDR1 DFQATT and CDR2 SNEGSKA (reference sequence). CDR3 length: 14 amino acids. The CDR3 spells CSALKNRGWTEAFF.

The chain employs TRBV4-1 and TRBJ1-3. Germline V lookup: CDR1 MGHRA, CDR2 YSYEKL. This CDR3 spans 18 amino acids. The CDR3 sequence is CASSQPHDRRIYGNTIYF.

The rearrangement joins TRBV7-3 to TRBJ2-5; absent DNA, TCRdb's TRBD2 call cannot be checked. This CDR3 comprises 15 residues. Germline V gene lookup returns CDR1 SGHTA and CDR2 FQGTGA. CDR3 amino acids: CASSKLAGVQETQYF.

This chain links TRBV2 with TRBJ1-5; the TCRdb call, TRBD1, lacks DNA for checking. CDR3 size: 17 residues. From germline, CDR1 is SNHLY and CDR2 FYNNEI. The CDR3 reads CASSVAGTAYSNQPQHF.